The rows below give T cell receptor beta chains drawn from one sample of a study of cytomegalovirus exposure and HLA in healthy donors. Profiling relied on immunoSEQ multiplex PCR, and the TCRdb table lists in-frame clones only, not all of them. There are approximately 81,000 clones in the sample; roughly 74% occur only once, and 6.2% lies in the top ten. Sequences were obtained from PBMCs. The source of these receptors is a woman aged 45-59 years in good health and CMV-seropositive. CDR3s include the opening cysteine and the closing phenylalanine or tryptophan. A D gene is named only where the DNA matches it firmly. Expanded clones get a size class; other rows say once, few or many, or leave the size out.

J gene | D gene | V gene | CDR3 length | clone size | CDR3 protein | CDR3 DNA
TRBJ1-1 | TRBD1 | TRBV27 | 14 | - | CASSPGTGNTEAFF | TGTGCCAGCAGTCCAGGGACAGGGAACACTGAAGCTTTCTTT
TRBJ2-7 | - | TRBV7-9 | 13 | - | CSSSFTRVNEQYF | TGTTCCAGCAGCTTCACCAGGGTGAACGAGCAGTACTTC
TRBJ2-1 | - | TRBV29-1 | 14 | - | CSVESLATNNEQFF | TGCAGCGTTGAATCGTTAGCGACTAACAATGAGCAGTTCTTC
TRBJ2-2 | - | TRBV6-1 | 13 | - | CASIKEGTGELFF | TGTGCCAGCATCAAAGAGGGCACCGGGGAGCTGTTTTTT
TRBJ2-1 | - | TRBV30 | 15 | few | CAWSVGGSSYNEQFF | TGTGCCTGGAGTGTAGGAGGGAGCTCCTACAATGAGCAGTTCTTC
TRBJ1-5 | - | TRBV6-1 | 14 | - | CASSGYRVYQPQHF | TGTGCCAGCAGTGGCTACAGGGTTTACCAGCCCCAGCATTTT
TRBJ2-1 | TRBD2 | TRBV6-5 | 14 | few | CASSLAGGGNEQFF | TGTGCCAGCAGTTTAGCGGGTGGGGGCAATGAGCAGTTCTTC
TRBJ2-7 | TRBD1 | TRBV18 | 14 | - | CASSPPGQGYEQYF | TGCGCCAGCTCACCGCCGGGACAGGGATACGAGCAGTACTTC
TRBJ1-4 | TRBD1 | TRBV7-9 | 14 | - | CASSLTGEHEKLFF | TGTGCCAGCAGCTTGACAGGGGAGCATGAAAAACTGTTTTTT
TRBJ1-3 | - | TRBV6-1 | 15 | - | CASSEWVASGNTIYF | TGTGCCAGCAGTGAATGGGTAGCCTCTGGAAACACCATATATTTT
TRBJ1-2 | - | TRBV6-4 | 13 | - | CASSDSGVHGYTF | TGTGCCAGCAGTGACTCCGGGGTTCATGGCTACACCTTC
TRBJ2-2 | - | TRBV2 | 12 | - | CASRVDIGELFF | TGTGCCAGCAGGGTTGACATCGGGGAGCTGTTTTTT
TRBJ1-5 | TRBD1 | TRBV5-1 | 15 | once | CASSLEGQPNQPQHF | TGCGCCAGCAGCTTGGAGGGACAGCCTAATCAGCCCCAGCATTTT
TRBJ2-5 | TRBD2 | TRBV2 | 13 | - | CASSETSGGTQYF | TGTGCCAGCAGTGAAACTAGCGGTGGAACCCAGTACTTC
TRBJ2-2 | - | TRBV5-1 | 16 | - | CASSLPVGGAPGELFF | TGCGCCAGCAGCTTGCCAGTTGGGGGCGCACCCGGGGAGCTGTTTTTT
TRBJ1-5 | TRBD1 | TRBV7-2 | 14 | - | CASSSRGGGQPQHF | TGTGCCAGCAGCTCGAGAGGGGGCGGACAGCCCCAGCATTTT
TRBJ1-5 | - | TRBV6-6 | 13 | - | CASSSAMSQPQHF | TGTGCCAGCAGTTCCGCGATGAGTCAGCCCCAGCATTTT
TRBJ1-1 | - | TRBV18 | 14 | - | CASSRLGANTEAFF | TGTGCCAGCTCTCGGCTAGGGGCGAACACTGAAGCTTTCTTT
TRBJ1-2 | - | TRBV2 | 16 | few | CASSDSIPPGSYGYTF | TGTGCCAGCAGTGACTCGATACCCCCTGGGAGCTATGGCTACACCTTC
TRBJ2-1 | - | TRBV12-5 | 16 | - | CASGLVFGNAGYEQFF | TGTGCTAGTGGTTTGGTTTTCGGGAATGCAGGCTATGAGCAGTTCTTC
TRBJ2-3 | TRBD1 | TRBV5-5 | 15 | - | CASSLGQGTTDTQYF | TGTGCCAGCAGCTTGGGACAGGGGACCACAGATACGCAGTATTTT
TRBJ1-5 | - | TRBV4-1 | 14 | few | CASSQAGNNQPQHF | TGCGCCAGCAGCCAAGCCGGGAACAATCAGCCCCAGCATTTT
TRBJ1-2 | - | TRBV4-1 | 14 | - | CASSQLGGNYGYTF | TGCGCCAGCAGCCAATTGGGAGGTAACTATGGCTACACCTTC
TRBJ1-2 | TRBD1 | TRBV19 | 13 | - | CASSITGEDGYTF | TGTGCCAGTAGTATTACAGGGGAAGATGGCTACACCTTC
TRBJ1-3 | TRBD1 | TRBV6-1 | 17 | - | CASSEVPDRGSGNTIYF | TGTGCCAGCAGTGAAGTCCCGGACAGGGGCTCTGGAAACACCATATATTTT
TRBJ2-2 | TRBD1 | TRBV29-1 | 13 | - | CSVQTGITGELFF | TGCAGCGTTCAGACAGGGATAACCGGGGAGCTGTTTTTT
TRBJ2-1 | TRBD2 | TRBV7-8 | 15 | - | CASSLVGTRYNEQFF | TGTGCCAGCAGCTTAGTCGGGACTAGGTACAATGAGCAGTTCTTC
TRBJ2-2 | TRBD2 | TRBV5-4 | 17 | - | CASSSSFWGGETGELFF | TGTGCCAGCAGCTCCTCTTTTTGGGGAGGGGAGACCGGGGAGCTGTTTTTT
TRBJ1-1 | TRBD1 | TRBV30 | 13 | - | CTFGTGVYTEAFF | TGTACCTTTGGGACAGGGGTGTACACTGAAGCTTTCTTT
TRBJ1-2 | - | TRBV30 | 13 | - | CAWAVGRGYGYTF | TGTGCCTGGGCCGTGGGAAGGGGCTATGGCTACACCTTC
TRBJ2-5 | - | TRBV18 | 13 | - | CASSRQNQETQYF | TGTGCCAGCTCCCGACAGAATCAAGAGACCCAGTACTTC
TRBJ1-2 | - | TRBV6-1 | 13 | - | CASTERGGDGYTF | TGTGCCAGCACCGAGAGGGGGGGCGATGGCTACACCTTC
TRBJ2-3 | - | TRBV4-2 | 18 | - | CASSQDPPSSSFTDTQYF | TGTGCCAGCAGCCAAGACCCCCCCTCCTCTAGCTTCACAGATACGCAGTATTTT
TRBJ1-2 | TRBD1 | TRBV4-1 | 13 | - | CASSQGTVYGYTF | TGCGCCAGCAGCCAGGGGACAGTCTATGGCTACACCTTC
TRBJ2-1 | TRBD1 | TRBV29-1 | 12 | - | CSVKGTVNEQFF | TGCAGCGTCAAAGGGACAGTCAATGAGCAGTTCTTC
TRBJ1-5 | - | TRBV2 | 15 | - | CASSGTGYSNQPQHF | TGTGCCAGCAGTGGGACTGGATATAGCAATCAGCCCCAGCATTTT
TRBJ2-4 | - | TRBV5-6 | 17 | - | CASSQPTDLLAKNIQYF | TGTGCCAGCAGCCAGCCAACAGACCTACTAGCCAAAAACATTCAGTACTTC
TRBJ2-7 | TRBD2 | TRBV5-1 | 16 | - | CASSSTSGTSVYEQYF | TGCGCCAGCAGCTCTACGTCAGGGACTAGCGTTTACGAGCAGTACTTC
TRBJ2-3 | - | TRBV5-1 | 15 | few | CASSFVGSPTDTQYF | TGCGCCAGCAGCTTTGTCGGGAGCCCCACAGATACGCAGTATTTT
TRBJ2-7 | TRBD1 | TRBV23-1 | 16 | - | CASSYAPDRDNYEQYF | TGCGCCAGCAGTTACGCCCCGGACAGGGATAACTACGAGCAGTACTTC
TRBJ2-3 | - | TRBV20-1 | 10 | - | CSASTDTQYF | TGCAGTGCTAGTACTGATACGCAGTATTTT
TRBJ1-5 | - | TRBV6-4 | 13 | few | CASSGGENQPQHF | TGTGCCAGCAGTGGGGGCGAGAATCAGCCCCAGCATTTT